The 32 T cell receptor beta chains below come from one sample, sequenced in a study of blood T cell repertoires in COVID-19. Sequenced by immunoSEQ multiplex PCR; TCRdb stores in-frame clones only, minus some. The sample contains roughly 170,000 clones, roughly 85% of which appear only once. Sequenced input: PBMCs or T cells enriched from blood (not recorded which). The origin of the receptors is a man aged 55 to 69 who had recovered from COVID-19.

This sequence joins TRBV11-2 and TRBJ1-2; D is uncertain. Trimming cost V 2 bases and J 8 bases, with 12 bases left between them. The CDR3 spans 13 residues. In germline, CDR1 is SGHAT, CDR2 FQNNGV. In nucleotides, the CDR3 is TGTGCCAGCAGCTTAATCGGCAGGTACGGCTACACCTTC. Protein sequence: CASSLIGRYGYTF.

This sequence joins TRBV2 and TRBJ1-6, with 8 nucleotides matching TRBD1. This CDR3 has 15 residues. J lost 6 bases, V lost 4 bases, and 5 bases had no gene match. Germline-derived CDR1 and CDR2 are SNHLY and FYNNEI. The CDR3 nucleotides are TGTGCCAGCAGTGGGACAGGGATACCTAATTCACCCCTCCACTTT. Translated, it gives CASSGTGIPNSPLHF. Combining the CDR3 with reference TRBV2 and TRBJ1-6 gives the whole variable domain EPEVTQTPSHQVTQMGQEVILRCVPISNHLYFYWYRQILGQKVEFLVSFYNNEISEKSEIFDDQFSVERPDGSNFTLKIRSTKLEDSAMYFCASSGTGIPNSPLHFGNGTRLTVT.

This chain joins TRBV18 and TRBJ2-1; TRBD2 agrees at 10 bases. The V and J ends lost 3 bases and 0 bases, in that order; junction bases with no gene match: 5. The CDR3 runs 17 residues. Germline CDR1 KGHSH, CDR2 LQKENI. The chain's CDR3 is CASSPYLAGGSYNEQFF. The CDR3 DNA reads as TGTGCCAGCTCACCTTACTTAGCGGGAGGCTCCTACAATGAGCAGTTCTTC.

The rearrangement uses TRBV19 and TRBJ1-6, with TRBD1 matching over 10 bases. This CDR3 has 15 residues. Germline loops: CDR1 LNHDA, CDR2 SQIVND (reference sequence). The V gene end was trimmed by 4 bases and the J gene end by 7 bases; junction bases not matched to a gene: 4. Here the CDR3 reads CASSTGTGENSPLHF. The CDR3 DNA follows: TGTGCCAGTAGTACCGGGACAGGGGAGAATTCACCCCTCCACTTT.

The chain combines TRBV19 with TRBJ1-2; no reliable D call. The CDR3 contains 14 residues. The germline V and J ends were trimmed by 0 bases and 7 bases, with 12 bases remaining between them. Germline lookup yields CDR1 LNHDA and CDR2 SQIVND (reference sequence). The CDR3 protein is CASSIDGRLVGYTF. The CDR3 DNA reads as TGTGCCAGTAGTATAGATGGGAGGTTAGTTGGCTACACCTTC.

V is TRBV28 and J is TRBJ2-5; no clear D gene. The V gene lost 0 bases and the J gene lost 0 bases, with 5 bases spanning the gap. Germline CDR1 MDHEN, CDR2 SYDVKM. This CDR3 has 14 amino acids. CDR3 loop: CASSLWANQETQYF. The CDR3 coding sequence is TGTGCCAGCAGTTTATGGGCCAACCAAGAGACCCAGTACTTC.

The rearrangement links TRBV5-4 to TRBJ1-3; 8 positions match TRBD1. J gave up 0 bases and V 0 bases, and 5 bases lay outside the gene matches. This CDR3 comprises 17 residues. CDR1 is SGHNT, CDR2 YYREEE, per germline (reference sequence). CDR3 amino acids: CASSLVGTGFSGNTIYF. The CDR3 DNA follows: TGTGCCAGCAGCTTGGTGGGGACAGGATTCTCTGGAAACACCATATATTTT.

The rearrangement uses TRBV23-1 and TRBJ2-7; 7 nucleotides align to TRBD1. TRBV23-1 has ORF status, its function being uncertain. The CDR3 has 15 residues. The junction had 12 bases not matched to a gene; V was cut back by 7 bases and J by 3 bases. CDR3 bases: TGCGCCAGCAAACCCCGACAGGGTACGGGCTACGAGCAGTACTTC. Translated: CASKPRQGTGYEQYF.

This sequence joins TRBV7-8 and TRBJ2-5; the match to TRBD1 covers 8 bases. The germline gives CDR1 SGHVS, CDR2 FQNEAQ. The CDR3 is made up of 15 amino acids. V was pared by 2 bases and J by 2 bases, with 4 bases of the junction left unmatched. The CDR3 nucleotides read TGTGCCAGCAGCTTAAGGACAGGGCTACAAGAGACCCAGTACTTC. Amino acid sequence: CASSLRTGLQETQYF.

The rearrangement links TRBV18 to TRBJ1-3; D unresolved. Germline CDR1 and CDR2: KGHSH and LQKENI. Trimming cost V 8 bases and J 8 bases, with 10 bases left between them. The CDR3 is 11 amino acids. CDR3 sequence reads: CASTISDTIYF. CDR3 in DNA: TGTGCCAGCACAATTTCCGACACCATATATTTT.

The chain uses TRBV2 and TRBJ1-6; D may be TRBD1 (6 bases). The CDR3 covers 14 residues. The germline V gene encodes CDR1 SNHLY and CDR2 FYNNEI. The germline V and J ends were trimmed by 3 bases and 14 bases, with 17 bases remaining between them. The CDR3 DNA follows: TGTGCCAGCAGTGATTCGGGGGGCTTGATGGCCCTCCACTTT. Translating gives CASSDSGGLMALHF.

The count of this clone is one. This chain uses TRBV27 with TRBJ1-1, with TRBD1 matching over 8 bases. The V and J ends lost 5 bases and 7 bases, in that order; junction bases with no gene match: 9. Germline V gene lookup returns CDR1 MNHEY and CDR2 SMNVEV (reference sequence). CDR3 length equals 14 residues. CDR3 protein: CASSARDRRNEAFF. CDR3 nucleotide sequence: TGTGCCAGCAGTGCGCGGGACAGGAGAAATGAAGCTTTCTTT.

V and J are TRBV19 and TRBJ1-1; D not certain. Germline values: CDR1 LNHDA, CDR2 SQIVND (reference sequence). CDR3 size: 13 residues. V lost 8 bases, J lost 3 bases, and 13 bases lay in between. CDR3 nucleotide sequence: TGTGCCAGTCAGGACTTAGTGGACACTGAAGCTTTCTTT. Its protein is CASQDLVDTEAFF.

This chain joins TRBV2 and TRBJ2-5, with TRBD1 as a possible D gene (7 bases). Looked up from germline, CDR1 is SNHLY and CDR2 is FYNNEI. The V end was cut by 9 bases, the J end by 6 bases, with 20 bases between. The length of the CDR3 is 14 residues. CDR3 in amino acids: CASRGDSVAKTQYF. The CDR3 DNA follows: TGTGCCAGTAGGGGGGACAGCGTCGCGAAGACCCAGTACTTC.

The CDR3 is CASSFERGGRDTQYF. The CDR3 DNA reads as TGCGCCAGCAGCTTTGAGCGGGGGGGCCGAGATACGCAGTATTTT. The V call is TRBV5-1, the J call TRBJ2-3; the match to TRBD2 covers 10 bases. The CDR3 runs to 15 residues. The V gene's germline CDR1 is SGHRS and CDR2 YFSETQ. V trimming: 2 bases; J trimming: 5 bases; junction bases outside the gene matches: 5.

This clone was counted once. This rearrangement joins TRBV7-2 to TRBJ1-2, with 11 bases matching TRBD1. The CDR3 consists of 16 residues. Per the germline V gene, CDR1 is SGHTA and CDR2 is FQGNSA. V was clipped by 1 base and J by 7 bases; unmatched bases: 8. CDR3 sequence reads: CASSLGPGQGAFGYTF. CDR3 DNA: TGTGCCAGCAGCTTAGGACCAGGACAGGGGGCATTTGGCTACACCTTC.

This clone appeared a single time. The V and J genes are TRBV6-5 and TRBJ1-5, with D possibly TRBD1 on 6 matching bases. Per the germline V gene, CDR1 is MNHEY and CDR2 is SVGAGI. CDR3 length: 14 amino acids. V lost 5 bases to trimming and J lost 7 bases, with 15 bases between them. This CDR3 reads CASSITGFGQPQHF. DNA for the CDR3: TGTGCCAGCAGTATTACAGGGTTTGGACAGCCCCAGCATTTT.

This clone was recorded only once. The rearrangement uses TRBV5-1 and TRBJ1-5; no definite D call. The V end lost 4 bases, the J end lost 0 bases, and 11 bases lay between the germline ends. CDR3 length equals 15 residues. The germline gives CDR1 SGHRS, CDR2 YFSETQ. The CDR3 DNA sequence: TGCGCCAGCAGCGAGGACGGACTTAGCAATCAGCCCCAGCATTTT. Translation gives CASSEDGLSNQPQHF.

The chain joins TRBV19 to TRBJ1-1, with a weak D call TRBD1 (6 bases). Germline CDR1 reads LNHDA; CDR2 reads SQIVND (reference sequence). CDR3 length equals 14 residues. V was cut by 6 bases and J by 0 bases, with 11 bases left in between. Written as DNA, the CDR3 is TGTGCCAGTAGGGTCTCAGGGGTGAACACTGAAGCTTTCTTT. Translation: CASRVSGVNTEAFF.

The chain couples TRBV7-9 to TRBJ2-1; 10 bases agree with TRBD2. The CDR3 runs to 18 residues. V lost 2 bases to trimming and J lost 4 bases; unmatched junction nucleotides: 11. Germline values: CDR1 SEHNR, CDR2 FQNEAQ (reference sequence). The CDR3 sequence: CASSLSAPGSGGYNEQFF. The DNA of the CDR3 is TGTGCCAGCAGCTTAAGTGCCCCGGGTAGCGGGGGGTACAATGAGCAGTTCTTC.

The chain uses TRBV11-2 and TRBJ2-6; unclear D gene. Per the germline V gene, CDR1 is SGHAT and CDR2 is FQNNGV. The germline V and J ends were trimmed by 4 bases and 0 bases, with 16 bases remaining between them. This CDR3 spans 18 amino acids. CDR3 nucleotides: TGTGCCAGCAGCTCGCTGAAGCGAAATCCCTCTGGGGCCAACGTCCTGACTTTC. The encoded protein is CASSSLKRNPSGANVLTF.

The gene calls are TRBV5-4 and TRBJ2-7; D call uncertain. Per the germline V gene, CDR1 is SGHNT and CDR2 is YYREEE (reference sequence). V was trimmed by 0 bases and J by 2 bases, leaving 9 bases between them. The CDR3 runs 14 residues. CDR3: CASSLDVLPYEQYF. The CDR3 DNA reads as TGTGCCAGCAGCTTGGACGTTCTACCCTACGAGCAGTACTTC.

The chain carries TRBV6-2 or TRBV6-3 and TRBJ1-5; D not resolved. Germline V gene data show CDR1 as MNHEY and CDR2 as SVGEGT. This CDR3 comprises 13 residues. Trimming removed 2 bases at V and 10 bases at J, with 12 bases between. The CDR3: CASSYPRREPQHF. DNA for the CDR3: TGTGCCAGCAGTTACCCTCGGAGGGAACCCCAGCATTTT.

About this clone: Other DNA sequences in this specimen translate into the identical CDR3. The chain couples TRBV5-4 to TRBJ2-7; 8 bases are a match to TRBD2. This CDR3 has 14 residues. Germline lookup yields CDR1 SGHNT and CDR2 YYREEE (reference sequence). J gave up 4 bases and V 0 bases, and 3 bases lay outside the gene matches. The CDR3 sequence: CASSLGGLAYEQYF. The CDR3 bases are TGTGCCAGCAGCTTGGGAGGACTAGCATACGAGCAGTACTTC.

DNA of the CDR3: TGTGCCAGCAGCTTGTATTCCAATGAGCAGTTCTTC. It codes for CASSLYSNEQFF. The chain combines TRBV11-3 with TRBJ2-1; D unresolved. This CDR3 spans 12 amino acids. Per the germline V gene, CDR1 is SGHNT and CDR2 is YENEEA. The germline V and J ends were trimmed by 3 bases and 6 bases, with 6 bases remaining between them.

This CDR3 reads CASSLGQDYEQYF. The DNA for the CDR3 is TGTGCCAGCAGCTTAGGACAAGACTACGAGCAGTACTTC. This chain uses TRBV11-2 with TRBJ2-7; no clear D gene. The germline gives CDR1 SGHAT, CDR2 FQNNGV. The length of the CDR3 is 13 residues. Trimming stripped 1 base from V and 3 bases from J, with 7 bases between. Complete variable domain (other parts from reference TRBV11-2 and TRBJ2-7): EAGVAQSPRYKIIEKRQSVAFWCNPISGHATLYWYQQILGQGPKLLIQFQNNGVVDDSQLPKDRFSAERLKGVDSTLKIQPAKLEDSAVYLCASSLGQDYEQYFGPGTRLTVT.

About this clone: The same CDR3 can be traced to other DNA sequences in this sample. This chain uses TRBV19 with TRBJ2-6, with D possibly matching TRBD2 (6 bases). CDR1 and CDR2 (germline): LNHDA, SQIVND (reference sequence). The CDR3 runs 16 residues. Deletions cut 0 bases from V and 0 bases from J, with 6 bases between. The CDR3 protein is CASSIEGGSGANVLTF. DNA of the CDR3: TGTGCCAGTAGTATAGAGGGGGGCTCTGGGGCCAACGTCCTGACTTTC.

This clone was counted only a few times. CDR3 sequence reads: CASSGRGGLALYNEQFF. The CDR3 DNA reads as TGTGCCAGCAGCGGAAGAGGGGGACTAGCTCTTTACAATGAGCAGTTCTTC. The chain employs TRBV7-9 and TRBJ2-1; 9 nucleotides line up with TRBD2. Trimming cost V 5 bases and J 4 bases; bases outside gene matches: 12. Germline V CDR1 and CDR2: SEHNR, FQNEAQ (reference sequence). The CDR3 covers 17 residues.

In this sample, this clone turned up many times. The V and J genes are TRBV30 and TRBJ2-3; 10 bases agree with TRBD1. V shed 5 bases and J 1 base; nucleotides not matched to a gene: 3. This CDR3 has 14 amino acids. From germline, CDR1 is GTSNPN and CDR2 SVGIG (reference sequence). CDR3 nucleotide sequence: TGTGCCTGGGACGGGACAGGGGGCACAGATACGCAGTATTTT. Translating it yields CAWDGTGGTDTQYF.

The chain couples TRBV11-1 to TRBJ2-7; TRBD1 matches 8 bases. Per the germline V gene, CDR1 is SGHAT and CDR2 is FQDESV (reference sequence). This CDR3 has 13 residues. The J segment lost 1 base and the V segment lost 8 bases, leaving 4 bases of the junction unmatched. The CDR3 loop reads CASGRTGSYEQYF. CDR3 nucleotide sequence: TGTGCCAGCGGCCGGACAGGGTCCTACGAGCAGTACTTC. Complete variable domain (other parts from reference TRBV11-1 and TRBJ2-7): EAEVAQSPRYKITEKSQAVAFWCDPISGHATLYWYRQILGQGPELLVQFQDESVVDDSQLPKDRFSAERLKGVDSTLKIQPAELGDSAMYLCASGRTGSYEQYFGPGTRLTVT.

This clone has more than one count but fewer than ten. The CDR3 region is CASSRTAQGLFSNQPQHF. In nucleotides, the CDR3 is TGTGCCAGTAGTCGGACGGCGCAGGGCCTATTTAGCAATCAGCCCCAGCATTTT. This chain connects TRBV19 to TRBJ1-5; D is possibly TRBD1 (5 bases). V lost 5 bases and J 0 bases, leaving 20 bases between the germline ends. The germline CDR1 and CDR2 sequences are LNHDA and SQIVND (reference sequence). This CDR3 has 18 residues. The complete variable domain, with remaining parts taken from reference TRBV19 and TRBJ1-5, reads DGGITQSPKYLFRKEGQNVTLSCEQNLNHDAMYWYRQDPGQGLRLIYYSQIVNDFQKGDIAEGYSVSREKKESFPLTVTSAQKNPTAFYLCASSRTAQGLFSNQPQHFGDGTRLSIL.

This clone was counted between two and nine times. The V call is TRBV3-1 (or the pseudogene TRBV3-2), the J call TRBJ1-1; D may be TRBD1 (5 bases). The CDR3 runs to 13 residues. Looked up from germline, CDR1 is LGHDT and CDR2 is YNNKEL (reference sequence). V dropped 0 bases and J dropped 11 bases, with 13 bases sitting between them. The CDR3 here is CASSQDGGTWAFF. The CDR3 DNA reads TGTGCCAGCAGCCAAGACGGCGGGACTTGGGCTTTCTTT.